The clone carrying this T cell receptor beta chain has more than one count but fewer than ten. What it recognizes is unknown. This entry is derived from a study of PD-L1 blockade in urothelial cancer. In the study overall: In terms of prior chemotherapy, patients had received 0 to 3 regimens. Blood analysis was done at 3 weeks (second dose) and 6 weeks after treatment began.

Produced via immunoSEQ multiplex PCR; TCRdb's table is partial and in-frame only. The table records over 100,000 clones, around 90% of them present only once. Points from the study as a whole: Better survival was predicted by below-median pretreatment blood TCR clonality.

Documented time point: peripheral blood 6 weeks after treatment start. This sequence originates from a man aged 55-75 years with urothelial cancer. The sequencing here drew on PBMCs, taken around atezolizumab (anti-PD-L1) treatment.

CDR3 amino acids: CASSESLQGEQYF. The CDR3 bases are TGTGCCAGCAGTGAGAGCCTTCAGGGCGAGCAGTACTTC. The chain combines TRBV2 with TRBJ2-7; D might be TRBD1 (5 bases). From germline, CDR1 is SNHLY and CDR2 FYNNEI. Trimming shortened V by 3 bases and J by 6 bases, and 12 bases separated the two germline ends. The CDR3 is 13 amino acids.